This entry describes one TCR beta chain. This sample is drawn from a study of blood T cell repertoires in COVID-19. Germline V CDR1 and CDR2: ENHRY, SYGVKD. V lost 7 bases and J lost 7, with 35 bases in between. The CDR3 runs to 20 residues. Authors' methods: Reference gene primer amplification gave nucleated cell count estimates. Libraries were prepared by immunoSEQ multiplex PCR; TCRdb keeps only in-frame clonotypes and omits some of them. V, J and clone size derive from that table, while D and trimming were established from the DNA sequence. The repertoire includes under 80,000 clones, 65% to 85% of them detected once, and under 15% sits in the top ten.

This TCR derives from a man in his sixties with COVID-19, enrolled during active disease. The chain uses TRBV10-3 and TRBJ2-1, with D possibly TRBD2 on 7 matching bases. Sample: peripheral blood. The CDR3 nucleotides read TGTGCCATCACCCCATCAGGAGGGGGGGGCGTAAACCAGATTAGGAATGAGCAGTTCTTC. The encoded protein is CAITPSGGGGVNQIRNEQFF.